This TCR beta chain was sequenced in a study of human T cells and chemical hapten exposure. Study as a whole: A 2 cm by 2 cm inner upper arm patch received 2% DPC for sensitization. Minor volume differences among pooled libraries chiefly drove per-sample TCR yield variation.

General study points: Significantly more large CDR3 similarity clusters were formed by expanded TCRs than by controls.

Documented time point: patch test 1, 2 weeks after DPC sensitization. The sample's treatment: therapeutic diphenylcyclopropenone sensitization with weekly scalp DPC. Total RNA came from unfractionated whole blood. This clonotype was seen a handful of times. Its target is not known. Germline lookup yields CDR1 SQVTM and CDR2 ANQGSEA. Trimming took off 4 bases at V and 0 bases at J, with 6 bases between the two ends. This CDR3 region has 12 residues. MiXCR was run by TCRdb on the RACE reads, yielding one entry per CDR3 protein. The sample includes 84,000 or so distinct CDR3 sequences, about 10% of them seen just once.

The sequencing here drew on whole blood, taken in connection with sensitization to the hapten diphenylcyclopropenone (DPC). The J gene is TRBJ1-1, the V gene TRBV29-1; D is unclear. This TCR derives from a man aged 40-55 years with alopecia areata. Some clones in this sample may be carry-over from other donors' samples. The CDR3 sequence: CSVARLNTEAFF. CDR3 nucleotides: TGCAGCGTTGCCAGGCTGAACACTGAAGCTTTCTTT.